The 6 T cell receptor beta chains below come from one sample, sequenced in a study of Ad26.COV2.S vaccination and SARS-CoV-2 variants. Noted treatment: some 20 received Ad26.COV2.S at low or high dose, single or two shots; roughly five received placebo; per-sample allocation not given. Day 63 following the first vaccine or placebo injection was when the samples were taken. Sequenced by immunoSEQ multiplex PCR; TCRdb stores in-frame clones only, minus some. The sample lists about 350,000 clones, 75% to 90% seen once, with roughly 10% in the top ten. The sequencing used peripheral blood, collected in a trial of Ad26.COV2.S vaccine versus placebo. Source of these receptors: a person aged 18-60 years who received the Ad26.COV2.S COVID-19 vaccine or a placebo.

This chain joins TRBV28 and TRBJ1-4; no firm D call. This CDR3 is 15 amino acids long. V dropped 2 bases and J dropped 4 bases, with 11 bases sitting between them. The germline V gene has CDR1 MDHEN and CDR2 SYDVKM. CDR3 DNA sequence: TGTGCCAGCAGTTTAAGGGTGGCCAATAATGAAAAACTGTTTTTT. Translated: CASSLRVANNEKLFF. Supplemented by reference TRBV28 and TRBJ1-4, the full variable domain reads DVKVTQSSRYLVKRTGEKVFLECVQDMDHENMFWYRQDPGLGLRLIYFSYDVKMKEKGDIPEGYSVSREKKERFSLILESASTNQTSMYLCASSLRVANNEKLFFGSGTQLSVL.

This clone was seen once. The V call is TRBV10-3, the J call TRBJ1-2; 8 nucleotides agree with TRBD1. There are 14 residues in the CDR3. Germline CDR1 reads ENHRY; CDR2 reads SYGVKD. V lost 3 bases, J lost 5 bases, and 5 bases stayed unmatched. CDR3 sequence reads: CAISDPDRGYGYTF. The CDR3 nucleotides are TGTGCCATCAGTGATCCAGACAGGGGTTATGGCTACACCTTC.

The rearrangement links TRBV9 to TRBJ2-3, with D unresolved. Germline loops: CDR1 SGDLS, CDR2 YYNGEE. The CDR3 sequence is 15 residues long. V lost 0 bases, J lost 2 bases, and 10 bases lay in between. CDR3 sequence: CASSVAGTDTDTQYF. CDR3 sequence (DNA): TGTGCCAGCAGCGTAGCTGGTACAGACACAGATACGCAGTATTTT.

The rearrangement uses TRBV18 and TRBJ2-7; 9 nucleotides agree with TRBD2. CDR3 size: 14 residues. Trimming took 4 bases from V and 6 from J; bases not matched to a gene: 7. Germline CDR1 KGHSH, CDR2 LQKENI. The CDR3 protein is CASSRAGGSGEQYF. For the CDR3, the DNA is TGTGCCAGCTCACGAGCGGGAGGTTCAGGCGAGCAGTACTTC.

The V gene is TRBV15, the J gene TRBJ2-7, with D possibly being TRBD1 (6 bases). This CDR3 contains 14 residues. Germline CDR1 and CDR2: LNHNV and YYDKDF (reference sequence). V was shortened by 4 bases and J by 4 bases, with 14 bases between the two germline ends. The CDR3 nucleotides read TGTGCCACCAGCACAAGAGACAGGAGTTACGAGCAGTACTTC. It is translated as CATSTRDRSYEQYF.

The chain joins TRBV4-3 to TRBJ2-1; TRBD2 is a possible D gene (6 bases). The germline CDR1 and CDR2 sequences are LGHNA and YSLEER. The ends were cut back, 4 bases at V and 4 bases at J, with 14 bases in the middle. This CDR3 has 15 amino acids. DNA of the CDR3: TGCGCCAGCAGCCTGGACACGGGAGTTTACAATGAGCAGTTCTTC. This gives the protein CASSLDTGVYNEQFF.